By sample share, the clone carrying this T cell receptor (beta chain) is medium-sized. The antigen is not known. The data belong to a study of molecular identifiers for immune sequencing clone quantification. Study-level information: RNA from approximately 20,000 or 100,000 naive CD8 cells was split five ways in replicates, with four sequenced. Broader study findings: Clonotypes surpassing 20 RNA copies contained over 97% of effector molecules, versus under 1% in naive cells.

TCRdb processed the PCR reads anew with MiXCR; each CDR3 protein has one entry. The sample shows 7,500 to 10,000 distinct CDR3 sequences, 13% to 15% of them seen only once. The CDR3 runs to 15 residues. Germline V gene data show CDR1 as SEHNR and CDR2 as FQNEAQ (reference sequence). The junction had 13 bases not matched to a gene; V was cut back by 10 bases and J by 9 bases. It was from around 18,000 to 910,000 sorted cells, with 10%, 30% or 50% RNA, that naive CD8 libraries came. Naive CD8 T cells underwent sorting with the CD8+CD4-CCR7+CD45RA+ definition. This TCR was recovered from a human donor in good health. Some libraries in this study had Jurkat cell RNA spiked in. This chain links TRBV7-9 with TRBJ1-6; 9 bases align to TRBD1. The material sequenced was naive CD8+ T cells from blood, with Jurkat cell RNA spiked in. This sample's subset: FACS-sorted CD8+CD4-CCR7+CD45RA+ naive T cells. CDR3 nucleotides: TGTGCCACATCACCGGGCCGGACAGGGGTTTCACCCCTCCACTTT. Protein sequence: CATSPGRTGVSPLHF. Based on the CDR3 plus reference TRBV7-9 and TRBJ1-6, the full variable domain is DTGVSQNPRHKITKRGQNVTFRCDPISEHNRLYWYRQTLGQGPEFLTYFQNEAQLEKSRLLSDRFSAERPKGSFSTLEIQRTEQGDSAMYLCATSPGRTGVSPLHFGNGTRLTVT.